In this sample, the clone carrying this T cell receptor beta chain turned up once. Its cognate antigen is unknown. These data belong to a study of cytomegalovirus exposure and HLA in healthy donors. Study-level points and caveats: Relative to equally common others, HLA-associated TCR beta chains showed greater clonal expansion in a later analysis.

Per germline, CDR1 SNHLY and CDR2 FYNNEI. V was trimmed by 6 bases and J by 6 bases, leaving 18 bases between them. The CDR3 covers 15 residues. A multiplex PCR was run with 60 Vbeta primers and 13 Jbeta primers. The assay was immunoSEQ multiplex PCR, and TCRdb's table has in-frame clones only and misses some. The data hold 55,000 to 70,000 clones, with about 63% observed a single time. This clonotype originated in a man aged 35 to 55 in good health and CMV-seropositive. The genes are TRBV2 and TRBJ2-1; D not resolved. The sequenced sample was PBMCs. The CDR3 protein is CASSDLSFDSNEQFF. DNA of the CDR3: TGTGCCAGCAGCGATTTATCTTTCGACTCCAATGAGCAGTTCTTC.